This T cell receptor beta chain emerged from a study of blood T cell repertoires in COVID-19. Turning to the study itself: Samples representing acute and convalescent COVID-19 were sourced from the United States, Italy and Spain. PBMCs, B-cell-depleted T cells, or T cells were the source of the cDNA or gDNA that made up the material.

Original handling: Researchers report that nucleated cell counts were estimated from reference gene primer amplification. TCRdb keeps only in-frame clones here, not all; method: immunoSEQ multiplex PCR. The D gene and trimming were derived from the DNA, and the V and J assignments and clone size from that table. Of some 150,000 clones listed, more than 60% are singletons. Sequenced input: peripheral blood. This TCR came from a woman aged 45-65 years with active or convalescent COVID-19.

The CDR3 here is CASTSSYEQYF. The CDR3 DNA reads as TGTGCCAGCACGTCCTCTTACGAGCAGTACTTC. J is TRBJ2-7 and V is TRBV2, with D unresolved. Germline V gives CDR1 SNHLY, CDR2 FYNNEI. V lost 7 bases and J lost 4, with 8 bases in between. CDR3 length equals 11 residues.